This T cell receptor beta chain was profiled in a study of blood T cell repertoires in COVID-19. Study details: COVID-19 samples from acute and convalescent phases originated in the United States, Italy and Spain. From T cells, B-cell-depleted T cells, or PBMCs came the material, which was cDNA or gDNA.

The assay was immunoSEQ multiplex PCR, and TCRdb's table has in-frame clones only and misses some. The sample gives 15,000 to 20,000 clones, 75% to 85% of which show up once; around 10% is in the top ten. The CDR3 is 16 amino acids. V was pared by 4 bases and J by 0 bases, with 4 bases of the junction left unmatched. Germline CDR1 LGHNT, CDR2 FRNRAP. The sequence came from a man at least 80 years old with acute or convalescent COVID-19. The source material was peripheral blood. The chain combines TRBV12-5 with TRBJ1-5; 9 bases line up with TRBD1. The CDR3, as DNA: TGTGCTAGTGGTTGGACAGGGGCGGTTAGCAATCAGCCCCAGCATTTT. Amino acids: CASGWTGAVSNQPQHF.